The rows below give T cell receptor beta chains drawn from one sample of a study of T cells in Graves' hyperthyroidism and ophthalmopathy. MiXCR was run by TCRdb on the multiplex PCR reads, yielding one entry per CDR3 protein. The data contain more than 300,000 distinct CDR3 sequences, over 10% of them singletons. The sample comprised blood. The receptors originated from a woman aged 18 to 35 with Graves' hyperthyroidism. Each CDR3 is given with its conserved first and last residue. D genes are given only for firm matches.

>NA|TRBV7-3
CASSLKLLGEDTQYF
>TRBD1|TRBV6-6
CASSYSRDRGYNEQFF
>NA|TRBV4-3
CASSQDIPLARKNEQFF
>NA|TRBV20-1
CSAPQGPGYTF
>TRBD1|TRBV14
CASSQLGTGPGNTIYF
>NA|TRBV12-3/TRBV12-4
CASRLLGQNSPLHF
>TRBD1|TRBV7-2
CASSPRTTGSRYAYEQYF
>NA|TRBV20-1
CSARALVGRFTGELFF
>NA|TRBV10-3
CAISDLDPAETQYF
>TRBD1|TRBV28
CASRGGQGNSPLHF
>NA|TRBV9
CASRSNNEQFF
>TRBD2|TRBV9
CASSASRGLAHNEQFF
>NA|TRBV6-1
CASHLKGGRTGELFF
>NA|TRBV6-5
CASSYSGGEKLFF
>NA|TRBV9
CASSVAAGRDTQYF
>TRBD1|TRBV20-1
CSSGTVNEKLFF
>NA|TRBV4-1
CASSQDRWGNQETQYF
>NA|TRBV4-2
CASSETRTGELFF
>NA|TRBV28
CASSRGPGIYGYTF
>TRBD2|TRBV20-1
CSAGRTSGGAVTDTQYF
>NA|TRBV28
CASSFIGDWDYEQYF
>NA|TRBV5-5
CASSLVWRRTQYF
>NA|TRBV2
CASSEARTSTDTQYF
>NA|TRBV6-1
CASSATGSYTGELFF
>NA|TRBV13
CASSLGQINNSPLHF
>NA|TRBV5-4
CASSLGPGEQFF
>NA|TRBV28
CASRGGAGAVHQPQHF
>NA|TRBV12-3/TRBV12-4
CASSSRDSRSGNTIYF
>NA|TRBV6-1
CATSDGRKSTEAFF
>NA|TRBV24-1
CATSLSQGYNEQFF
>TRBD1|TRBV9
CASSKGQAETQYF
>NA|TRBV10-3
CAISSPSSYEQYF
>NA|TRBV20-1
CSATTDYEQYF
>TRBD1|TRBV6-1
CASSEKDRGYIDTQYF
>NA|TRBV6-2/TRBV6-3
CASRDGTNYGYTF
>TRBD1|TRBV7-9
CASSGLQGQGARGYEQYF
>TRBD2|TRBV9
CASSVGLAGGRSTDTQYF
>TRBD1|TRBV27
CASRRTGPMNTEAFF
>NA|TRBV5-1
CASSQSGAAAAGYTF
>TRBD2|TRBV28
CASVLAGPYNEQFF
>NA|TRBV5-6
CASSPLGGQDSPLHF
>TRBD2|TRBV7-3
CASSLTVSVGGNLNEQFF
>TRBD1|TRBV11-1
CASSLRTGANTEAFF
>TRBD1|TRBV28
CASSTPGTGVPEAFF
>TRBD1|TRBV5-1
CASSSSPDRDKSYEQYF
>NA|TRBV6-1
CASSELSSQGYTF
>NA|TRBV20-1
CSASGNLETQYF
>NA|TRBV9
CASSVQHSSEQFF
>TRBD1|TRBV18
CASSPDRIETQYF
>NA|TRBV6-1
CASSYSGRTNTEAFF
>NA|TRBV7-8
CASSLAGRPPPYGYTF
>NA|TRBV9
CASSVGHSTDTQYF
>NA|TRBV3-1
CASSHIEGNQYF
>TRBD2|TRBV7-2
CASGRAGQETQYF